This record covers a single T cell receptor beta chain. Its antigen remains unidentified. From each donor, an approximately 2.4 ml peripheral blood sample was collected into PAXgene tubes and kept at -80 degrees C. Without any T cell sorting, total RNA was extracted from whole blood using the PAXgene blood miRNA kit on an automated QIAcube. Peripheral blood from monozygotic twin pairs, either concordant or discordant for inflammatory bowel disease, underwent deep TCRalpha and TCRbeta repertoire profiling that used unique molecular barcoding. Smoking habits were recorded for all twin pairs, and each individual was classified as a current, former or never smoker. This record belongs to a study of monozygotic twins with inflammatory bowel disease (dated by TCRdb to between 2018 and 2021). The study in broad terms: The complete study included roughly 30 monozygotic twin pairs: 19 IBD-discordant Danish pairs and nine German pairs, of which four were IBD-concordant and five were IBD-discordant. The search for disease-associated traits relied mainly on comparing IBD patients with their genetically identical healthy co-twins within discordant pairs. Each individual had, on average, about 151 000 unique TCRalpha sequences and 181 000 unique TCRbeta sequences available for analysis.

The library was prepared using 5' RACE. Each TCR library was prepared from around 3,200 ng of total RNA. For each sample, cDNA synthesis was carried out in eight separate reactions using SMARTScribe reverse transcriptase. Unique molecular identifiers containing a 6-nucleotide sample barcode were introduced through template switching during cDNA synthesis. Two nested PCRs of about 15 and 9 cycles amplified the TCRalpha and TCRbeta cDNA, and bead purification followed each PCR. Before amplification, the cDNA was treated with uracil DNA-glycosylase and purified using the QIAquick PCR purification kit. The second PCR added Illumina TruSeq-compatible adapters along with sample-specific barcodes. Library quality and concentration were checked on TapeStation and Qubit, and libraries were pooled at about 5 ng each. Pooled libraries were sequenced on an Illumina HiSeq2500 single-index Rapid Run with 2 x 100 bp reads and custom sequencing primers. In the original analysis: UMI-based consensus assembly with MiGEC version 1.2.6 was used to correct PCR and sequencing errors. MiXCR version 2.1.1 was used for V(D)J alignment, clonotype assembly and CDR3 extraction. Gene usage, clonotype sharing and MAIT/NKT TCR abundance were normalised by analysing the top 1000, 10 000 and 20 000 clonotypes per sample. After downsampling to 27 000 UMIs, diversity was calculated as the inverse Simpson index using the vegan R package. Paired Mann-Whitney U tests were applied to discordant twin pairs, with Benjamini-Hochberg correction for multiple testing. TCRdb reprocessed the sequencing reads and holds a single record per CDR3 protein sequence, with no DNA. Here the V and J calls rest on TCRdb's processing, not on the authors' analysis. The data table for this sample lists approximately 160,000 distinct CDR3 sequences. About 7.4% of the sample rests with the top ten.

CDR1 and CDR2, per the germline V gene, are SGHVS and FNYEAQ. The CDR3 runs 15 residues from the cysteine to the phenylalanine. DNA for this receptor is not on file. Results the study describes overall, beyond this receptor: The analysis was unable to tell different T cell subtypes apart. Repertoire similarity did not differ between concordant and discordant twins, which could be due to limited statistical power. Compared with healthy twins, IBD patients had fewer clonotypes in common with other individuals, a difference most pronounced in patients showing signs of disease activity. A decrease in TCRbeta repertoire diversity, as measured by inverse Simpson index, was observed in IBD patients compared with their healthy co-twins. Background noise and inter-individual variability may have been introduced into the repertoires by the differing immunosuppressive treatments among patients. No single strong signal or clonotype linked to IBD turned up in the results, so the idea that one exists was not supported.

Sequenced input: blood. The TCR originated in a human donor with ulcerative colitis or Crohn's disease, or a healthy co-twin of an affected twin (not recorded which). The rearrangement combines TRBV7-6 with TRBJ2-5. The CDR3 protein sequence reads: CASSLGNRVQETQYF.